The 19 T cell receptor beta chains given below trace back to one sample, sequenced in a study of OX40 agonist ivuxolimab in advanced cancers. The data were produced by immunoSEQ multiplex PCR, yet TCRdb's version contains in-frame clones alone and is incomplete. The sample has 50,000 to 65,000 clones, roughly nine tenths seen once. The sample here was CD4+ or CD8+ T cells sorted from blood, taken in a trial of the OX40 agonist ivuxolimab. Receptors originate from an adult with an advanced solid tumor such as melanoma, head and neck, liver or kidney cancer.

This sequence joins TRBV21-1 and TRBJ2-3; the table's D call, TRBD2, has no DNA check behind it. TRBV21-1 is tagged as a pseudogene. The CDR3 has 16 amino acids. This CDR3 reads CASSTGTSGNIDTQYF. The CDR3 coding sequence is TGTGCCAGCAGCACCGGGACTAGCGGGAATATAGATACGCAGTATTTT.

This clone appeared many times. This CDR3 reads CATAFSRQGNTEAFF. The DNA for the CDR3 is TGTGCCACCGCCTTTTCCCGACAGGGGAACACTGAAGCTTTCTTT. The rearrangement uses TRBV19 and TRBJ1-1; TRBD1 matches 7 bases. The CDR3 consists of 15 residues. The ends lost 10 bases at V and 1 base at J; junction bases unmatched: 12. From germline, CDR1 is LNHDA and CDR2 SQIVND (reference sequence). Full variable domain (remainder filled in from reference TRBV19 and TRBJ1-1): DGGITQSPKYLFRKEGQNVTLSCEQNLNHDAMYWYRQDPGQGLRLIYYSQIVNDFQKGDIAEGYSVSREKKESFPLTVTSAQKNPTAFYLCATAFSRQGNTEAFFGQGTRLTVV.

The chain carries TRBV10-2 and TRBJ2-3, with 7 nucleotides matching TRBD2. The germline V gene encodes CDR1 WSHSY and CDR2 SAAADI. There are 13 residues in the CDR3. V shed 9 bases and J 6 bases; nucleotides not matched to a gene: 9. CDR3 loop: CASIAAGQDTQYF. The CDR3 DNA reads TGCGCCAGTATCGCAGCGGGGCAGGATACGCAGTATTTT.

V is TRBV2 and J is TRBJ2-7; D might be TRBD1 (5 bases). Between the trimmed V and J ends, which lost 4 bases and 6 bases, there was a span of 19 bases. Per the germline V gene, CDR1 is SNHLY and CDR2 is FYNNEI. The CDR3 is 15 residues long. CDR3 DNA sequence: TGTGCCAGCAGTGCGGACACGACTCCGACCCTCGAGCAGTACTTC. The encoded protein is CASSADTTPTLEQYF.

The rearrangement uses TRBV19 and TRBJ2-1, with D perhaps being TRBD1 or TRBD2 (6 bases each). V was clipped by 6 bases and J by 9 bases, with 15 bases between them. Germline-derived CDR1 and CDR2 are LNHDA and SQIVND (reference sequence). The CDR3 extends over 13 amino acids. The CDR3 sequence is CASRMPGAIEQFF. CDR3 nucleotides: TGTGCCAGTAGGATGCCGGGGGCGATTGAGCAGTTCTTC.

The genes are TRBV19 and TRBJ2-7, with 7 bases lining up with TRBD1. CDR1 is LNHDA and CDR2 is SQIVND in the germline V gene (reference sequence). J lost 3 bases, V lost 5 bases, and 10 bases had no gene match. The CDR3 totals 15 residues. The CDR3 DNA follows: TGTGCCAGTAGTGGCTGGACAGGTCTCAGCTACGAGCAGTACTTC. This codes for CASSGWTGLSYEQYF.

The genes are TRBV5-1 and TRBJ2-5; 7 bases align to TRBD1. The CDR3 has 17 residues. Unmatched junction bases numbered 11, after V lost 2 bases and J lost 1 base. CDR1 is SGHRS, CDR2 YFSETQ, per germline. The CDR3 nucleotides read TGCGCCAGCAGCTTTTCAAAGACGACAGGGATCCAAGAGACCCAGTACTTC. Protein sequence: CASSFSKTTGIQETQYF.

This chain uses TRBV7-9 with TRBJ2-1; D remains unclear. Trimming took 3 bases from V and 0 from J, leaving 6 bases between them. Germline V gene data show CDR1 as SEHNR and CDR2 as FQNEAQ (reference sequence). CDR3 size: 14 residues. The CDR3 DNA is TGTGCCAGCAGCTTGGTGGGCTCCTACAATGAGCAGTTCTTC. Translation gives CASSLVGSYNEQFF.

The chain employs TRBV27 and TRBJ2-2; D possibly uses TRBD1 or TRBD2 (6 bases each). V was shortened by 4 bases and J by 6 bases, with 9 bases between the two germline ends. CDR1 is MNHEY and CDR2 is SMNVEV in the germline V gene (reference sequence). This CDR3 contains 13 residues. CDR3 nucleotide sequence: TGTGCCAGCAGTTACAGGGAGGCCGGGGAGCTGTTTTTT. Protein: CASSYREAGELFF.

This clone ranks as medium-sized. The rearrangement links TRBV5-1 to TRBJ2-1; D gene ambiguous. The CDR3 contains 12 residues. Germline V gene sequence: CDR1 SGHRS, CDR2 YFSETQ. V lost 1 base and J 7 bases, leaving 6 bases between the germline ends. CDR3 in DNA: TGCGCCAGCAGCTTGCCTAGTAATGAGCAGTTCTTC. This encodes CASSLPSNEQFF. Combining the CDR3 with reference TRBV5-1 and TRBJ2-1 gives the whole variable domain KAGVTQTPRYLIKTRGQQVTLSCSPISGHRSVSWYQQTPGQGLQFLFEYFSETQRNKGNFPGRFSGRQFSNSRSEMNVSTLELGDSALYLCASSLPSNEQFFGPGTRLTVL.

The chain couples TRBV28 to TRBJ1-1; no clear D gene. Trimming took off 7 bases at V and 0 bases at J, with 9 bases between the two ends. CDR1 and CDR2 (germline): MDHEN, SYDVKM. There are 13 residues in the CDR3. CDR3: CASKWDLNTEAFF. The CDR3 nucleotides are TGTGCCAGCAAGTGGGATTTGAACACTGAAGCTTTCTTT.

This clone appeared a single time. This rearrangement joins TRBV27 to TRBJ2-7; D ambiguous. Looked up from germline, CDR1 is MNHEY and CDR2 is SMNVEV (reference sequence). The CDR3 consists of 14 residues. V lost 0 bases and J 4 bases, leaving 10 bases between the germline ends. DNA for the CDR3: TGTGCCAGCAGTTTATCTCGGTCATTGTACGAGCAGTACTTC. Its translation: CASSLSRSLYEQYF.

The chain joins TRBV2 to TRBJ2-1; weak D call: TRBD2 (6 bases). Between the trimmed V and J ends, which lost 7 bases and 10 bases, there was a span of 11 bases. The CDR3 spans 11 residues. The germline V gene encodes CDR1 SNHLY and CDR2 FYNNEI. DNA of the CDR3: TGTGCCAGCACGGAGGGTGGGGAGCAGTTCTTC. Amino acids: CASTEGGEQFF.

This rearrangement joins TRBV2 to TRBJ2-1, with D maybe TRBD1 (6 bases). Germline-derived CDR1 and CDR2 are SNHLY and FYNNEI. This CDR3 has 13 residues. V lost 9 bases, J lost 5 bases, and 14 bases lay in between. DNA for the CDR3: TGTGCCAGAAAGGGGGTAAAAGACAATGAGCAGTTCTTC. This encodes CARKGVKDNEQFF.

The chain recombines TRBV5-5 with TRBJ2-1; 8 nucleotides align to TRBD2. There are 13 residues in the CDR3. Trimming removed 4 bases from V and 10 bases from J; junction bases left unmatched: 7. Germline loops: CDR1 SGHKS, CDR2 YYEKEE (reference sequence). The CDR3, as DNA: TGTGCCAGCAGCGACGGACTAGCTTCCGAGCAGTTCTTC. Translating gives CASSDGLASEQFF.

This sequence joins TRBV13 and TRBJ2-2; perhaps TRBD1 as D (5 bases). Germline CDR1 reads PRHDT; CDR2 reads FYEKMQ (reference sequence). The V and J ends lost 6 bases and 6 bases respectively, with 17 bases between them. This CDR3 region has 15 residues. CDR3 residues: CASSSDRALAGELFF. CDR3 nucleotides: TGTGCCAGCAGTTCAGACAGAGCTCTCGCCGGGGAGCTGTTTTTT.

The chain has TRBV5-1 and TRBJ2-6; a possible D gene is TRBD1 (6 bases). Between the trimmed V and J ends, which lost 0 bases and 2 bases, there was a span of 6 bases. This CDR3 is 15 amino acids long. Germline CDR1 SGHRS, CDR2 YFSETQ. The CDR3 spells CASSLDRAGANVLTF. The DNA of the CDR3 is TGCGCCAGCAGCTTGGACAGGGCTGGGGCCAACGTCCTGACTTTC.

CDR3 residues: CASSRGGLDEQYF. DNA for the CDR3: TGTGCCAGCAGCCGTGGGGGGTTGGACGAGCAGTACTTC. J is TRBJ2-7 and V is TRBV11-1; a possible D gene is TRBD2 (6 bases). This CDR3 spans 13 amino acids. V lost 5 bases to trimming and J lost 5 bases, with 13 bases between them. Germline lookup yields CDR1 SGHAT and CDR2 FQDESV (reference sequence).

The chain employs TRBV15 and TRBJ2-3, with 7 bases that match TRBD1. The CDR3 runs 13 residues. The germline V gene has CDR1 LNHNV and CDR2 YYDKDF (reference sequence). The J segment lost 4 bases and the V segment lost 5 bases, leaving 3 bases of the junction unmatched. The CDR3, as DNA: TGTGCCACCAGCGCAGGGGGAGCAGATACGCAGTATTTT. Its protein is CATSAGGADTQYF.